This T cell receptor (beta chain) appears in the sequencing data of a study of response to subunit inactivated influenza vaccine. CDR1 DFQATT and CDR2 SNEGSKA come from the germline V gene (reference sequence). CDR3 length: 14 amino acids. Trimming pared 3 bases from V and 5 bases from J, leaving 16 bases between. Findings and caveats of the study: The authors suggested that every seasonal influenza vaccination recruits few new T cells.

Turning to this clonotype: Antigen: not known.

TCRdb redid the calling of the RT-PCR reads with MiXCR, one entry per CDR3 protein. This sample has about 480,000 distinct CDR3 sequences, with 10% to 15% found just once. The material sequenced was PBMCs from blood, taken more than 35 days after vaccination. This TCR was recovered from a man aged 45-65 years who received an inactivated influenza vaccine. The chain uses TRBV20-1 and TRBJ1-1; D perhaps matches TRBD1 (5 bases). The DNA for the CDR3 is TGCAGTGCTAGGCAATCAGGGAAGGGTACTGAAGCTTTCTTT. Its protein product is CSARQSGKGTEAFF.